The T cell receptor (beta chain) described here comes from a study of T cells in Graves' hyperthyroidism and ophthalmopathy. This clonotype was detected ten times or more. What was amplified from RNA transcripts were TCR beta CDR3 regions. The primer set for the first-round RT-PCR of the TCR CDR3 was HTBI. TCRdb used MiXCR to reprocess the multiplex PCR reads, holding one entry per CDR3 protein. The sample yields around 600,000 distinct CDR3 sequences, roughly 14% seen once. The V segment lost 7 bases and the J segment 2 bases; nucleotides outside the gene matches: 7. The length of the CDR3 is 14 residues. Per the germline V gene, CDR1 is SNHLY and CDR2 is FYNNEI.

This TCR came from a woman in her twenties or thirties with Graves' hyperthyroidism. The J gene is TRBJ2-7, the V gene TRBV2; 8 nucleotides match TRBD2. The sample consisted of blood. The DNA for the CDR3 is TGTGCCAGCAAAGCGGGGGTCGGAACCTACGAGCAGTACTTC. Translating gives CASKAGVGTYEQYF.